This note documents a single T cell receptor (beta chain) sequence. The record originates from a study of blood T cell repertoires in COVID-19. Here immunoSEQ multiplex PCR was the method, and the copy in TCRdb shows in-frame clones only, minus some. This sample yields about 160,000 clones, of which over 80% are seen a single time; roughly 9.5% belongs to the top ten. The V end lost 6 bases, the J end lost 0 bases, and 10 bases lay between the germline ends. The CDR3 extends over 14 amino acids. Germline values: CDR1 KGHSH, CDR2 LQKENI. This TCR came from a woman aged 80 or older with active or convalescent COVID-19. Sequencing was performed on peripheral blood. The V gene is TRBV18, the J gene TRBJ2-3; no clear D gene. CDR3 in amino acids: CASSPAESTDTQYF. As DNA, the CDR3 is TGTGCCAGCTCCCCCGCGGAAAGCACAGATACGCAGTATTTT. The variable domain in full, completed from reference TRBV18 and TRBJ2-3, reads NAGVMQNPRHLVRRRGQEARLRCSPMKGHSHVYWYRQLPEEGLKFMVYLQKENIIDESGMPKERFSAEFPKEGPSILRIQQVVRGDSAAYFCASSPAESTDTQYFGPGTRLTVL.